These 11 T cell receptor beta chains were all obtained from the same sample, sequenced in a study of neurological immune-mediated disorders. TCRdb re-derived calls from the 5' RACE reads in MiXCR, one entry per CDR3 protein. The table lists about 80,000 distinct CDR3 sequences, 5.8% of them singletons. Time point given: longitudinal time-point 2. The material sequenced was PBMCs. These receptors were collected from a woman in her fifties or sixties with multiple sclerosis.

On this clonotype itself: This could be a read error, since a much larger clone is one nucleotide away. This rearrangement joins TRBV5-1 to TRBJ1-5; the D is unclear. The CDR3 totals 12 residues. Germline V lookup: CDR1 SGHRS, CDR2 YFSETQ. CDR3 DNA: TGCGCCAGCGGCCTCGCCACTCATCCCCAGCGTTTT. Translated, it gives CASGLATHPQRF.

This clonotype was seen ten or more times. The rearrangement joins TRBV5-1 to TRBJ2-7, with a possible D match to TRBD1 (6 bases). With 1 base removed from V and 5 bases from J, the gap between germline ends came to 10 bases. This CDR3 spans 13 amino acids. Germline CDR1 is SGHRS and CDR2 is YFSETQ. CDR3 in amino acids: CASSLPQGHEQYF. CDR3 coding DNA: TGCGCCAGCAGCTTGCCCCAGGGGCACGAGCAGTACTTC.

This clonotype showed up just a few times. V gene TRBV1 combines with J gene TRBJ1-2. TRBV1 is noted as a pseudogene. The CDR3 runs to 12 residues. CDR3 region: CTSSQDGFSYTF. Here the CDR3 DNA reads TGCACCAGCAGCCAAGATGGGTTCTCCTACACCTTC.

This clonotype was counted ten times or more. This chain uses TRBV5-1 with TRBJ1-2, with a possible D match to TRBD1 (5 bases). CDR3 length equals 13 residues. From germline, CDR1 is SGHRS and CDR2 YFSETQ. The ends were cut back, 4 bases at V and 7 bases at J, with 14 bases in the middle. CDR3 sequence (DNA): TGCGCCAGCAGCCCGGACGGGGGACGTGGCTACACCTTC. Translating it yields CASSPDGGRGYTF.

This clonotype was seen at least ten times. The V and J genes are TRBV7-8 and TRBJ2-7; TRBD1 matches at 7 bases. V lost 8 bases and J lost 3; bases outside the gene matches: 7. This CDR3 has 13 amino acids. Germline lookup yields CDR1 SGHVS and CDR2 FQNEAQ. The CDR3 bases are TGTGCCAGCTTCGGGACAGAACTCTACGAGCAGTACTTC. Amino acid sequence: CASFGTELYEQYF.

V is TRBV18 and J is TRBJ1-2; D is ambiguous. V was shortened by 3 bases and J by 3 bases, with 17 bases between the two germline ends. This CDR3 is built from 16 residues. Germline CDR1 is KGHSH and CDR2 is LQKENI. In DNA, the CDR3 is TGTGCCAGCTCACCCGCAATGGAGGGTGGGGACTATGGCTACACCTTC. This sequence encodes CASSPAMEGGDYGYTF.

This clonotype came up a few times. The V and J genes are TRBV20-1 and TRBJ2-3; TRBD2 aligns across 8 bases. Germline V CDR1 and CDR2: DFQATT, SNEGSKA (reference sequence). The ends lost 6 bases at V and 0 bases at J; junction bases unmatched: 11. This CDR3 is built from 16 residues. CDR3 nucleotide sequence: TGCAGTGCAACGCGGGGGGCACCTTCTAGCACAGATACGCAGTATTTT. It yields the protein CSATRGAPSSTDTQYF.

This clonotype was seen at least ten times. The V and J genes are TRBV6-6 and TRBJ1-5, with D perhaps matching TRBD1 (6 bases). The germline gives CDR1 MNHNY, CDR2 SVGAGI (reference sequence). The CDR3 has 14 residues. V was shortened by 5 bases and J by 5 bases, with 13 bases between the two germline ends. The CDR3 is CASSPGQWDQPQHF. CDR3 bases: TGTGCCAGCAGTCCCGGACAGTGGGATCAGCCCCAGCATTTT.

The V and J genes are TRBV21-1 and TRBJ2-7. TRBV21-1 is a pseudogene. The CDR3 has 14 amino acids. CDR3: CASSKALGYYEQYF. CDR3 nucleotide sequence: TGTGCCAGCAGCAAAGCGCTGGGTTACTACGAGCAGTACTTC.

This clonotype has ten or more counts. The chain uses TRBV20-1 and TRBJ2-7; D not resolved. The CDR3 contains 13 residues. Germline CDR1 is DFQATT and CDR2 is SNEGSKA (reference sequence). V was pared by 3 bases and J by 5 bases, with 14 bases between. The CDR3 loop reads CSASNMGAHEQYF. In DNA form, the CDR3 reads TGCAGTGCTAGCAATATGGGCGCCCACGAGCAGTACTTC.

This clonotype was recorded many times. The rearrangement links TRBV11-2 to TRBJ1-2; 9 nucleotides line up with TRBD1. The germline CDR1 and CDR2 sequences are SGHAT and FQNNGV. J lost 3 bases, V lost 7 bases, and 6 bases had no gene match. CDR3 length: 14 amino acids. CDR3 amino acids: CASKAGTGYYGYTF. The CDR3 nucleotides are TGTGCCAGCAAGGCCGGGACAGGGTACTATGGCTACACCTTC.